The 3 T cell receptor beta chains below come from one sample, sequenced in a study of shared clonotypes between healthy human individuals. Produced via immunoSEQ multiplex PCR; TCRdb's table is partial and in-frame only. The sample holds fewer than 1.8 million clones, just under 99% seen once. What was sequenced was naive CD4+ T cells sorted from blood. Indicated subset: CD45RA+ positively selected. The receptors were sampled from a man under 40 in good health.

The V and J genes are TRBV11-3 and TRBJ2-1; 11 bases agree with TRBD1. There are 15 residues in the CDR3. The junction had 3 bases not matched to a gene; V was cut back by 5 bases and J by 3 bases. The germline CDR1 and CDR2 sequences are SGHNT and YENEEA. In nucleotides, the CDR3 is TGTGCCAGCAGCGCCGGGACAGGGGGCTACAATGAGCAGTTCTTC. Protein product: CASSAGTGGYNEQFF.

V and J are TRBV7-2 and TRBJ2-1; 7 bases fit TRBD2. Germline V gene lookup returns CDR1 SGHTA and CDR2 FQGNSA. The J segment lost 3 bases and the V segment lost 3 bases, leaving 8 bases of the junction unmatched. The CDR3 runs to 16 residues. The CDR3 sequence: CASSFPPRGFYNEQFF. The DNA of the CDR3 is TGTGCCAGCAGCTTCCCCCCGCGGGGGTTCTACAATGAGCAGTTCTTC.

The chain links TRBV7-8 to TRBJ1-1; no clear D gene. The germline V gene encodes CDR1 SGHVS and CDR2 FQNEAQ. The V gene lost 5 bases and the J gene lost 3 bases, with 4 bases spanning the gap. The CDR3 runs to 11 residues. As DNA, the CDR3 is TGTGCCAGCAGCCGGGACACTGAAGCTTTCTTT. Translated, it gives CASSRDTEAFF.